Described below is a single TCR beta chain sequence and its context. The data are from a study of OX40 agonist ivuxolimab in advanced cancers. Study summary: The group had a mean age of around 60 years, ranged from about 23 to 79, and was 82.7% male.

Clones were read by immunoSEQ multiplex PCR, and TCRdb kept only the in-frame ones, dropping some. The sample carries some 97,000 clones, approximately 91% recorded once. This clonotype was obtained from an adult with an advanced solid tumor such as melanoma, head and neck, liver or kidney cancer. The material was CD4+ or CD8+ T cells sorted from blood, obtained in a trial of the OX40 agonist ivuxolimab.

Written as DNA, the CDR3 is TGTGCCAGCAGCTTGCTGGCGGGATACAATGAGCAGTTCTTC. It specifies CASSLLAGYNEQFF. This chain uses TRBV5-6 with TRBJ2-1; the D gene is possibly TRBD2 (6 bases). V lost 1 base, J lost 4 bases, and 9 bases lay in between. The CDR3 covers 14 residues. Germline CDR1 SGHDT, CDR2 YYEEEE.